The 17 T cell receptor beta chains below were found in one sample sequenced in a study of OX40 agonist ivuxolimab in advanced cancers. Sequenced by immunoSEQ multiplex PCR; TCRdb stores in-frame clones only, minus some. The table shows roughly 23,000 clones, with over 65% occurring only once. Sample: CD4+ or CD8+ T cells sorted from blood, taken in a trial of the OX40 agonist ivuxolimab. These receptors were obtained from an adult with an advanced solid tumor such as melanoma, head and neck, liver or kidney cancer.

This chain joins TRBV6-4 and TRBJ2-6; D gene ambiguous. There are 18 residues in the CDR3. Per the germline V gene, CDR1 is MRHNA and CDR2 is SNTAGT. V lost 5 bases and J 5 bases, leaving 22 bases between the germline ends. The CDR3 sequence is CASSSYSSRQSRANVLTF. DNA of the CDR3: TGTGCCAGCAGTTCCTATAGCTCACGACAAAGTCGGGCCAACGTCCTGACTTTC.

This chain connects TRBV10-3 to TRBJ2-1; 8 bases line up with TRBD1. The junction had 5 bases not matched to a gene; V was cut back by 2 bases and J by 8 bases. Germline loops: CDR1 ENHRY, CDR2 SYGVKD. This CDR3 has 14 amino acids. The CDR3 is CAISEGQGLYEQFF. The CDR3 nucleotides are TGTGCCATCAGTGAGGGACAGGGTTTGTATGAGCAGTTCTTC.

The table lists this clone with a count of one. This chain connects TRBV29-1 to TRBJ2-7, with D maybe TRBD1 (5 bases). The CDR3 loop spans 12 amino acids. The germline V and J ends were trimmed by 6 bases and 6 bases, with 15 bases remaining between them. The germline CDR1 and CDR2 sequences are SQVTM and ANQGSEA. The CDR3 DNA reads TGCAGCGTGCAACCCCAGGGTCGCGAGCAGTACTTC. Translating it yields CSVQPQGREQYF.

The chain uses TRBV11-1 and TRBJ1-2; D may be TRBD1 (6 bases). CDR3 length: 15 amino acids. The germline V gene encodes CDR1 SGHAT and CDR2 FQDESV (reference sequence). Trimming left V 2 bases short and J 4 bases short, with 14 bases between. This chain's CDR3 is CASSLSEATGYGYTF. As DNA, the CDR3 is TGTGCCAGCAGCTTAAGTGAAGCGACAGGCTATGGCTACACCTTC.

Judged by abundance, this clone is medium-sized. The CDR3 DNA follows: TGCGCCAGCAGCTTAGACTCGGACAGGTCCCCCCAAGAGACCCAGTACTTC. Translation gives CASSLDSDRSPQETQYF. This chain uses TRBV5-1 with TRBJ2-5; 7 bases agree with TRBD1. Germline V gene lookup returns CDR1 SGHRS and CDR2 YFSETQ. The CDR3 is made up of 17 amino acids. With V trimmed by 2 bases and J by 1 base, 11 bases remained unmatched.

V is TRBV4-1 and J is TRBJ2-7; 7 bases match TRBD2. The V gene end was trimmed by 2 bases and the J gene end by 2 bases; junction bases not matched to a gene: 6. CDR1 and CDR2 from the germline V gene are MGHRA and YSYEKL. This CDR3 is 15 amino acids long. The CDR3 DNA reads as TGCGCCAGCAGCCAACCGGGACTACCAACCTACGAGCAGTACTTC. Translation: CASSQPGLPTYEQYF.

The rearrangement uses TRBV6-5 and TRBJ2-1; 10 positions match TRBD1. V shed 4 bases, J shed 3 bases, and the junction held 3 bases outside the gene matches. Germline CDR1 is MNHEY and CDR2 is SVGAGI. This CDR3 has 15 residues. The CDR3 coding sequence is TGTGCCAGCAGTTCCGGGACAGGGGACTACAATGAGCAGTTCTTC. It codes for CASSSGTGDYNEQFF.

The genes are TRBV12-5 and TRBJ2-5, with a tentative D call TRBD1 (6 bases). This CDR3 has 14 amino acids. CDR1 is LGHNT and CDR2 is FRNRAP in the germline V gene. V was clipped by 8 bases and J by 4 bases, with 17 bases between them. The CDR3 protein is CASSTGTTRETQYF. The DNA of the CDR3 is TGTGCTAGTTCTACAGGGACCACCAGAGAGACCCAGTACTTC.

The chain has TRBV19 and TRBJ1-4; D is unclear. The CDR3 contains 12 residues. Germline lookup yields CDR1 LNHDA and CDR2 SQIVND (reference sequence). Trimming took off 8 bases at V and 8 bases at J, with 12 bases between the two ends. CDR3 in amino acids: CASSKWREKLFF. In DNA, the CDR3 is TGTGCCAGTTCCAAATGGAGAGAAAAACTGTTTTTT.

The genes are TRBV6-5 and TRBJ1-5; 8 nucleotides agree with TRBD1. Germline trimming cut 6 bases from V and 8 bases from J; bases unmatched to any gene: 6. Germline loops: CDR1 MNHEY, CDR2 SVGAGI. CDR3 length: 13 amino acids. The CDR3, as DNA: TGTGCCAGCAGGGCTTACAGGGGGAAGCCCCAGCATTTT. It is translated as CASRAYRGKPQHF.

V is TRBV27 and J is TRBJ2-3, with 9 positions matching TRBD1. Per germline, CDR1 MNHEY and CDR2 SMNVEV (reference sequence). Unmatched junction bases numbered 14, after V lost 5 bases and J lost 2 bases. CDR3 length: 18 amino acids. CDR3 amino acids: CASSEQGALLLSTDTQYF. The CDR3 DNA reads as TGTGCCAGCAGTGAACAGGGGGCCTTGTTACTCTCCACAGATACGCAGTATTTT.

The chain has TRBV28 and TRBJ1-2; D not certain. The CDR3 extends over 13 amino acids. V dropped 2 bases and J dropped 2 bases, with 6 bases sitting between them. Germline V lookup: CDR1 MDHEN, CDR2 SYDVKM. The CDR3 sequence is CASSLEPNYGYTF. The CDR3, as DNA: TGTGCCAGCAGTTTAGAACCGAACTATGGCTACACCTTC.

V and J are TRBV7-9 and TRBJ1-4, with TRBD1 as a possible D gene (5 bases). The CDR3 has 15 amino acids. Germline CDR1 SEHNR, CDR2 FQNEAQ (reference sequence). V lost 5 bases and J 0 bases, leaving 10 bases between the germline ends. CDR3 nucleotide sequence: TGTGCCAGCAGCGTCGGGACCGCAACTAATGAAAAACTGTTTTTT. The encoded protein is CASSVGTATNEKLFF. Filled out from reference TRBV7-9 and TRBJ1-4, the complete variable domain reads DTGVSQNPRHKITKRGQNVTFRCDPISEHNRLYWYRQTLGQGPEFLTYFQNEAQLEKSRLLSDRFSAERPKGSFSTLEIQRTEQGDSAMYLCASSVGTATNEKLFFGSGTQLSVL.

The gene calls are TRBV12-5 and TRBJ2-7; 8 bases fit TRBD2. Trimming removed 7 bases from V and 6 bases from J; junction bases left unmatched: 11. CDR1 is LGHNT, CDR2 FRNRAP, per germline. The CDR3 is 14 amino acids. The CDR3 loop is CASATASGFLEQYF. In DNA, the CDR3 is TGTGCTAGTGCCACAGCTAGCGGGTTTCTCGAGCAGTACTTC. The entire variable domain, with the rest obtained from reference TRBV12-5 and TRBJ2-7, is as follows: DARVTQTPRHKVTEMGQEVTMRCQPILGHNTVFWYRQTMMQGLELLAYFRNRAPLDDSGMPKDRFSAEMPDATLATLKIQPSEPRDSAVYFCASATASGFLEQYFGPGTRLTVT.

V usage is TRBV5-1 and J usage is TRBJ1-2, with D perhaps TRBD1 (5 bases). This CDR3 comprises 14 residues. V was clipped by 2 bases and J by 4 bases, with 12 bases between them. The germline gives CDR1 SGHRS, CDR2 YFSETQ. The CDR3 sequence is CASSFRLRGYGYTF. DNA for the CDR3: TGCGCCAGCAGCTTTCGACTAAGGGGCTATGGCTACACCTTC.

The rearrangement uses TRBV7-9 and TRBJ2-7; tentatively, D is TRBD1 or TRBD2 (6 bases each). This CDR3 is 15 amino acids long. Looked up from germline, CDR1 is SEHNR and CDR2 is FQNEAQ (reference sequence). Deletions cut 2 bases from V and 0 bases from J, with 11 bases between. CDR3 nucleotides: TGTGCCAGCAGCTTAAAAGGGGGGAGCTCCTACGAGCAGTACTTC. Translation: CASSLKGGSSYEQYF.

The genes are TRBV29-1 and TRBJ2-7; D may be TRBD1 (6 bases). Germline V gene lookup returns CDR1 SQVTM and CDR2 ANQGSEA. Trimming shortened V by 7 bases and J by 0 bases, and 19 bases separated the two germline ends. The CDR3 runs to 15 residues. The CDR3 loop is CSAWARQELSYEQYF. Here the CDR3 DNA reads TGCAGCGCGTGGGCCCGACAGGAACTCTCCTACGAGCAGTACTTC.